The 11 T cell receptor beta chains presented below share a single source sample, sequenced in a study of CD8+ T cells in alopecia areata. This sample's treatment: oral pan-JAK inhibitor, 5-10 mg twice daily. RNA extraction was followed by reverse transcription into cDNA, which acted as the sequencing template. Profiling relied on immunoSEQ multiplex PCR, and the TCRdb table lists in-frame clones only, not all of them. The sample records 85,000 to 110,000 clones, around 84% being singletons. The input for sequencing was CD8+ T cells sorted from blood, taken at roughly week 30, from a patient treated with tofacitinib. Source of these receptors: a human donor with alopecia areata.

The V gene is TRBV13, the J gene TRBJ2-7; D not certain. The V gene's germline CDR1 is PRHDT and CDR2 FYEKMQ (reference sequence). The V end was cut by 1 base, the J end by 7 bases, with 8 bases between. This CDR3 spans 12 amino acids. Written as DNA, the CDR3 is TGTGCCAGCAGCTTAGCCTCTGGGGAGCAGTACTTC. Its protein product is CASSLASGEQYF.

Here the CDR3 reads CASSAGTGYQETQYF. The CDR3 DNA reads TGTGCCAGCAGCGCCGGGACAGGTTACCAAGAGACCCAGTACTTC. This chain connects TRBV7-9 to TRBJ2-5, with 8 bases identical to TRBD1. This CDR3 has 15 residues. The V gene's germline CDR1 is SEHNR and CDR2 FQNEAQ (reference sequence). V was pared by 5 bases and J by 0 bases, with 5 bases of the junction left unmatched.

V and J are TRBV5-6 and TRBJ2-7; TRBD2 matches at 7 bases. The CDR3 runs 13 residues. Germline CDR1 SGHDT, CDR2 YYEEEE. V was pared by 3 bases and J by 13 bases, with 13 bases of the junction left unmatched. The CDR3 region is CASSSDRDYGLYF. The CDR3 DNA follows: TGTGCCAGCAGCTCCGACCGGGACTACGGGCTCTACTTC.

The gene calls are TRBV28 and TRBJ2-7; tentative D call: TRBD2 (6 bases). CDR1 is MDHEN and CDR2 is SYDVKM in the germline V gene. Trimming removed 6 bases at V and 2 bases at J, with 23 bases between. There are 17 residues in the CDR3. CDR3 residues: CASSLPGGDSNPYEQYF. In DNA, the CDR3 is TGTGCCAGCAGCCTCCCTGGTGGGGACTCGAACCCCTACGAGCAGTACTTC.

This clone is a singleton in its sample. The chain carries TRBV4-1 and TRBJ1-1, with D uncertain. This CDR3 has 16 amino acids. Per the germline V gene, CDR1 is MGHRA and CDR2 is YSYEKL. The V and J ends lost 1 base and 4 bases respectively, with 16 bases between them. The CDR3 sequence is CASSQGSPGRGTEAFF. CDR3 in DNA: TGCGCCAGCAGCCAAGGATCGCCAGGCCGGGGCACTGAAGCTTTCTTT.

The sample holds a few counts of this clone. The V and J genes are TRBV29-1 and TRBJ1-1, with D possibly TRBD1 on 5 matching bases. V was trimmed by 3 bases and J by 7 bases, leaving 9 bases between them. The CDR3 loop spans 11 amino acids. Germline CDR1 SQVTM, CDR2 ANQGSEA. CDR3 residues: CSVDGANEAFF. The CDR3 region has the DNA TGCAGCGTTGATGGGGCAAATGAAGCTTTCTTT.

The chain links TRBV5-4 to TRBJ2-5; 9 bases map to TRBD2. The trim removed 0 bases at V and 5 bases at J, leaving 5 bases unmatched. Germline V lookup: CDR1 SGHNT, CDR2 YYREEE (reference sequence). The CDR3 totals 15 residues. The CDR3 coding sequence is TGTGCCAGCAGCTTGGTAGCGGGAGAGGTGGAGACCCAGTACTTC. Residues: CASSLVAGEVETQYF. Complete variable domain (other parts from reference TRBV5-4 and TRBJ2-5): ETGVTQSPTHLIKTRGQQVTLRCSSQSGHNTVSWYQQALGQGPQFIFQYYREEENGRGNFPPRFSGLQFPNYSSELNVNALELDDSALYLCASSLVAGEVETQYFGPGTRLLVL.

This clone appeared a single time. The chain carries TRBV5-1 and TRBJ1-1, with 8 nucleotides matching TRBD1. The CDR3 length is 14 residues. With 4 bases clipped from V and 4 bases from J, the junction kept 6 bases outside the gene matches. Germline assignment: CDR1 SGHRS and CDR2 YFSETQ. CDR3 in amino acids: CASSGRTGSTEAFF. In DNA, the CDR3 is TGCGCCAGCAGCGGACGGACAGGGAGCACTGAAGCTTTCTTT.

The gene calls are TRBV14 and TRBJ2-7, with D unresolved. V was cut by 4 bases and J by 6 bases, with 13 bases left in between. This CDR3 is built from 13 residues. Germline CDR1 and CDR2: SGHDN and FVKESK. CDR3 region: CASSRSMGPEQYF. The CDR3 nucleotides read TGTGCCAGCAGCCGGTCCATGGGTCCCGAGCAGTACTTC.

The V call is TRBV4-1, the J call TRBJ2-5; TRBD1 might be the D (6 bases). The J call may be incorrect, as the DNA end agrees better with TRBJ2-7. The CDR3 extends over 13 amino acids. Germline CDR1 reads MGHRA; CDR2 reads YSYEKL. CDR3 coding DNA: TGCGCCAGCAGCCCCGGACAGTCCTACGAGCAGTACTTC. This gives the protein CASSPGQSYEQYF.

The V and J genes are TRBV7-8 and TRBJ2-7; 7 bases line up with TRBD2. From germline, CDR1 is SGHVS and CDR2 FQNEAQ. V was clipped by 5 bases and J by 2 bases; unmatched bases: 12. This CDR3 region has 16 residues. This chain's CDR3 is CASSKHLAAQPYEQYF. In DNA, the CDR3 is TGTGCCAGCAGCAAACATCTAGCGGCTCAACCCTACGAGCAGTACTTC.